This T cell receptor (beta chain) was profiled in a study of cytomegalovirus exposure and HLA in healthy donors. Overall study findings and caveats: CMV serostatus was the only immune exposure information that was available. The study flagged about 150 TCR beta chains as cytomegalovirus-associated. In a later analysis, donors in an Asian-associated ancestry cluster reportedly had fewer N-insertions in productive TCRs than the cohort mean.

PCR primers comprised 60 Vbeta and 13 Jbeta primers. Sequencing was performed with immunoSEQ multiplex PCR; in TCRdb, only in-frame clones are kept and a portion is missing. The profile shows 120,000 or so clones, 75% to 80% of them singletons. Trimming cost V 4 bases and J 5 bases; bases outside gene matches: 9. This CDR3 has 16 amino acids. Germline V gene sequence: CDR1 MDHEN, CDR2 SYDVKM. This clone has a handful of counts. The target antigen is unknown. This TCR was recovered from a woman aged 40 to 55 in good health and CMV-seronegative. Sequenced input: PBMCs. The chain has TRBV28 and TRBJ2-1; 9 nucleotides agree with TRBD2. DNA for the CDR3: TGTGCCAGCAGTTCCAGACTAGCGGCTCTGGACAATGAGCAGTTCTTC. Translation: CASSSRLAALDNEQFF.